The T cell receptor beta chain described here comes from a study of cytomegalovirus exposure and HLA in healthy donors. With respect to this clone: The antigen is unknown.

Trimming took 5 bases from V and 7 from J; bases not matched to a gene: 8. The CDR3 runs to 15 residues. Per germline, CDR1 SGHAT and CDR2 FQNNGV. Study-wide findings and caveats: Some highly shared sequence variants likely arose as a pipeline artifact. The only immune exposure information that was available was CMV serostatus.

Vbeta (60) and Jbeta (13) primers were used in the PCR. Profiled with immunoSEQ multiplex PCR; TCRdb holds only in-frame clones, not every one. Counted here are 200,000 to 250,000 clones, 81% occurring once; the ten biggest clones make up about 8%. The specimen was PBMCs. V usage is TRBV11-2 and J usage is TRBJ2-1; 10 bases are shared with TRBD1. The receptor was isolated from a woman aged 55-70 years in good health and CMV-seropositive. The CDR3 DNA is TGTGCCAGCAGCGTCTTGACAGGGGGCTTGAATGAGCAGTTCTTC. It is translated as CASSVLTGGLNEQFF.